This TCR beta chain appears in the sequencing data of a study of blood T cells in healthy people across ages. Study-wide findings and caveats: Older age coincided with a roughly linear decline in TCR beta diversity per million T cells.

A second PCR of about 7 to 11 cycles used a sample-barcoded 5' primer and a J-beta primer mix. Each CDR3 protein is one row after TCRdb ran MiXCR on the 5' RACE reads. The sample lists around 780,000 distinct CDR3 sequences; roughly 26% were seen once. CDR1 is LNHNV, CDR2 YYDKDF, per germline (reference sequence). The junction had 5 bases not matched to a gene; V was cut back by 5 bases and J by 5 bases. The CDR3 is 13 residues long. As concerns this clonotype: Its antigen remains unknown.

These data also featured in a second study, about T cells of mothers and their children. That work states: Versus unrelated pairs, overlap was slightly higher in related mother-child pairs, without reaching significance.

The sequence came from a boy aged 10-17 years in good health. The gene calls are TRBV15 and TRBJ2-7; TRBD1 matches 8 bases. The sample comprised blood. The CDR3 loop reads CATSAQGGNEQYF. CDR3 nucleotides: TGTGCCACCAGCGCACAGGGGGGCAACGAGCAGTACTTC.